This paragraph reports one T cell receptor (beta chain). This clonotype was detected a few times. Its recognized antigen is unknown. One base away there is no much larger clone; base qualities are not given. The data are from a study of identical twins (dated by TCRdb to the mid-2010s). Background for the entire study: To test whether fetal clonotypes persist, the study used deep sequencing on TCR alpha and beta repertoires from monozygotic twins, unrelated adults of various ages, and cord blood. To rule out contamination, replicate twin experiments were performed at different times with different library preparation protocols. Broader findings and caveats from the paper: Abundant cord blood beta clonotypes had fewer insertions, young adult naive repertoires showed a similar but weaker trend, and memory repertoires showed no such trend. In beta out-of-frame sequences, excess twin sharing was weaker, because having fewer shared sequences lowered the signal-to-noise ratio. In monozygotic twins, recombination models systematically underestimated out-of-frame TCR alpha sharing, but the models matched the sharing seen between unrelated individuals. Conclusions relied on cross-sectional statistical analysis, since the same donors could not be followed over many years. Zero-insertion analyses could be partly confounded by invariant T cells such as MAIT and iNKT, though diverse VJ usage argued against such confounding for most clonotypes. Compared with coincidental sharing between unrelated individuals, out-of-frame TCR alpha sequences shared between twins had an excess of sequences with low generation probability.

The protocol used for the library was 5' RACE. Sequencing was performed on an Illumina HiSeq 2000. A universal primer binding site was introduced by template switching, and a unique molecular identifier was present in the final cDNA, enabling accurate counting of TCR cDNA molecules. Specific primers in the conserved constant-segment region were used to synthesize first-strand cDNA for TCR alpha and beta chains. To control for contamination, every cDNA library carried two barcodes: a SMART-Mk sample barcode plus Illumina barcodes. TruSeq adapter sequences, together with Illumina sample barcodes, were added in two successive PCR steps. The TCR alpha and beta cDNA libraries were sequenced on the Illumina HiSeq platform using custom primers. From the authors' description of their analysis: MiGEC was used to process raw reads and extract unique molecular identifiers, and MiXCR was used to find CDR3 positions. For each individual, recombination models were inferred using an EM algorithm with the repgenHMM and IGoR tools. The analysis of shared clonotypes was done with the tcR package in R, with sharing normalized by the product of cloneset sizes. Out-of-frame nonproductive sequences were analyzed to study raw recombination free of thymic and clonal selection effects. In-frame beta chains were kept once TCRdb had trimmed the public reads at Q25 with fastp and called clones with MiXCR. Identical CDR3 protein sequences are pooled into one entry, listed with their most common genes and DNA. The V and J calls, along with clone size, are taken from TCRdb and not from the paper's own processing. In all, the sample holds 510,000 or so distinct CDR3 sequences, and nearly 15% of those were seen once. 0.35% to 0.45% of the sample goes to the ten largest clones.

The CDR1 and CDR2 encoded by the germline V gene (reference sequence) are LGHDT and YNNKEL. The trim is 7 bases for V and 0 bases for J, with a gap of 10 bases between the germline ends. From its cysteine to its phenylalanine, the CDR3 spans 13 amino acids. This entry keeps only the CDR3 DNA: 39 bases, framed from base 1. Every donor was a healthy Caucasian. Three pairs of female monozygotic twins, all aged about 18 to 30 years, made up the twin cohort. Positive isolation kits from Invitrogen were used to isolate the CD4+ and CD8+ T cell populations. The same data also contributed to another study, on yellow fever vaccine responses in identical twins. Per that second paper: The authors reported that the T cell response to vaccination in identical twins appeared partly convergent and partly personalized. The study precisely tracked vaccine-responding T cell clones in identical twins.

This sequence was found in a woman aged 18-29 years in good health. This receptor chain uses TRBV3-1 and TRBJ2-7, with the D gene uncertain. Sequenced material: CD4+ T cells sorted from blood. DNA sequence: TGTGCCAGCAACGGACGGTTCTCCTACGAGCAGTACTTC. Its coded protein is CASNGRFSYEQYF.